This T cell receptor beta chain came from a study of cytomegalovirus exposure and HLA in healthy donors. Study-level results: Cytomegalovirus status was reportedly diagnosed by the classifier with high sensitivity and specificity. Across donors, most TCRs were seen rarely, yet some public ones were widespread.

Using immunoSEQ multiplex PCR, the repertoire was profiled, and TCRdb retains in-frame clones only, with some absent. This table has about 130,000 clones, around 96% appearing once. After removal of 3 bases from V and 7 bases from J, the junction contained 5 bases not matched to a gene. The CDR3 runs to 14 residues. The germline gives CDR1 LGHNA, CDR2 YNFKEQ. Turning to this clone: Its target is not known.

This sequence originates from a man aged 18 to 35 in good health and CMV-seronegative. Sequencing input: PBMCs. J is TRBJ2-1 and V is TRBV4-2, with 8 bases lining up with TRBD1. The CDR3 reads CASSQDTGGNEQFF. The CDR3 region has the DNA TGTGCCAGCAGCCAGGACACAGGGGGGAATGAGCAGTTCTTC.